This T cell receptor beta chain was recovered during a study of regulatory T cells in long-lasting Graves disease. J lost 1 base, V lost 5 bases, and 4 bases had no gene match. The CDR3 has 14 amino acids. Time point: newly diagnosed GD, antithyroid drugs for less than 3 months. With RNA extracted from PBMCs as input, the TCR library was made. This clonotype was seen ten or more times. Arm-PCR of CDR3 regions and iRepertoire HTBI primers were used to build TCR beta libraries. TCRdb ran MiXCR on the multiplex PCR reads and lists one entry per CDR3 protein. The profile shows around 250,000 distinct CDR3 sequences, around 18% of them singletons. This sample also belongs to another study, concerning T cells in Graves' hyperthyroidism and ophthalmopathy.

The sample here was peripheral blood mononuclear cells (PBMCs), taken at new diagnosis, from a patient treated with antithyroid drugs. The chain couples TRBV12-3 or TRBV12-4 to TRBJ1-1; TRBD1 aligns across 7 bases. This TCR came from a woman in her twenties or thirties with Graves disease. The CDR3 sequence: CASSKTGTNTEAFF. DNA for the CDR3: TGTGCCAGCAGTAAGACAGGGACGAACACTGAAGCTTTCTTT.